This paragraph covers one TCR beta chain sequence. The target antigen is unknown. These data come from a study of cytomegalovirus exposure and HLA in healthy donors. Between the trimmed V and J ends, which lost 5 bases and 2 bases, there was a span of 12 bases. This CDR3 is 14 amino acids long. Germline V CDR1 and CDR2: LNHDA, SQIVND (reference sequence). Primers: 60 Vbeta forward and 13 Jbeta reverse. Using immunoSEQ multiplex PCR, the repertoire was profiled, and TCRdb retains in-frame clones only, with some absent. The repertoire includes approximately 150,000 clones, about 72% of them detected once, and around 1.4% sits in the top ten. Notes on the study in general: TCR beta V segments were, for the most part, productive about 87% or about 30% of the time in an earlier analysis.

The V and J genes are TRBV19 and TRBJ2-5; the D gene is possibly TRBD1 (6 bases). Input material: PBMCs. This receptor was taken from a man between 60 and 70 years old in good health and CMV-seronegative. CDR3 sequence: CASSSPGTQETQYF. CDR3 coding DNA: TGTGCCAGTAGTTCTCCCGGGACACAAGAGACCCAGTACTTC. Full variable domain (missing parts from reference TRBV19 and TRBJ2-5): DGGITQSPKYLFRKEGQNVTLSCEQNLNHDAMYWYRQDPGQGLRLIYYSQIVNDFQKGDIAEGYSVSREKKESFPLTVTSAQKNPTAFYLCASSSPGTQETQYFGPGTRLLVL.